Presented here are 17 T cell receptor beta chains from one specimen sequenced in a study of a mutant IDH1 vaccine in newly diagnosed glioma. Data came from immunoSEQ multiplex PCR; TCRdb stores just in-frame clones and leaves some out. The table includes roughly 60,000 clones, more than 80% detected once. These TCRs' antigens remain unknown. Regarding time point: week 35, safety follow-up. The investigators gave 300 ug of mutant IDH1 20-mer peptide in each vaccine dose, together with topical imiquimod. The sequencing used PBMCs, collected from a glioma patient whose treatment included an IDH1 peptide vaccine. The receptors come from a man aged 40-55 years with glioma.

The chain links TRBV27 to TRBJ1-1; D call uncertain. CDR3 length equals 13 residues. Germline V lookup: CDR1 MNHEY, CDR2 SMNVEV (reference sequence). Trimming took 2 bases from V and 4 from J, leaving 8 bases between them. The CDR3 sequence is CASSLIRSTEAFF. For the CDR3, the DNA is TGTGCCAGCAGTTTAATCCGGAGCACTGAAGCTTTCTTT.

J is TRBJ2-5 and V is TRBV4-1, with D perhaps TRBD1 or TRBD2 (5 bases each). The CDR3 runs to 17 residues. The ends were cut back, 1 base at V and 4 bases at J, with 19 bases in the middle. Germline loops: CDR1 MGHRA, CDR2 YSYEKL. CDR3 nucleotides: TGCGCCAGCAGCCAAGGCCACAAGGGACCCTTGGGAGAGACCCAGTACTTC. This encodes CASSQGHKGPLGETQYF.

The chain couples TRBV11-2 to TRBJ2-7, with a weak D call TRBD1 (6 bases). The length of the CDR3 is 14 residues. The germline V gene has CDR1 SGHAT and CDR2 FQNNGV. With 5 bases removed from V and 2 bases from J, the gap between germline ends came to 13 bases. CDR3 in DNA: TGTGCCAGCAGCCACGGGACACGGGCCTACGAGCAGTACTTC. As protein: CASSHGTRAYEQYF. The complete variable domain, with remaining parts taken from reference TRBV11-2 and TRBJ2-7, reads EAGVAQSPRYKIIEKRQSVAFWCNPISGHATLYWYQQILGQGPKLLIQFQNNGVVDDSQLPKDRFSAERLKGVDSTLKIQPAKLEDSAVYLCASSHGTRAYEQYFGPGTRLTVT.

This clone was counted a single time. The V and J genes are TRBV19 and TRBJ2-7; 8 nucleotides match TRBD1. Germline lookup yields CDR1 LNHDA and CDR2 SQIVND (reference sequence). The ends lost 3 bases at V and 3 bases at J; junction bases unmatched: 13. This CDR3 has 17 residues. Here the CDR3 reads CASSMLGAGQADYEQYF. The CDR3 DNA is TGTGCCAGTAGTATGCTCGGGGCGGGACAGGCGGACTACGAGCAGTACTTC.

Notes on this clone: One end of the junction fails to match germline, which may point to a read error. The chain is built from TRBV7-2 and TRBJ1-4; the D is unclear. The CDR3 covers 16 residues. Germline CDR1 SGHTA, CDR2 FQGNSA. The DNA for the CDR3 is TGTGCCAGCAGCTTAGACACGGTCAGTGCTAATGGAAAACTGTTTTTT. Residues: CASSLDTVSANGKLFF.

The chain has TRBV29-1 and TRBJ2-2; possibly TRBD1 for D (6 bases). The CDR3 has 13 amino acids. The ends were cut back, 6 bases at V and 4 bases at J, with 12 bases in the middle. Germline V gene data show CDR1 as SQVTM and CDR2 as ANQGSEA. The CDR3 bases are TGCAGCGTCGCTAGGGGGAGCACCGGGGAGCTGTTTTTT. As protein: CSVARGSTGELFF.

V gene TRBV5-8 combines with J gene TRBJ2-1; 13 positions agree with TRBD2. The length of the CDR3 is 15 residues. Germline CDR1 SGHTS, CDR2 YDEGEE. Trimming removed 3 bases from V and 9 bases from J; junction bases left unmatched: 6. The CDR3 DNA sequence: TGTGCCAGCAGCTCGCGGACTAGCGGGGGTGGTGAGCAGTTCTTC. Protein: CASSSRTSGGGEQFF. The complete variable domain, with remaining parts taken from reference TRBV5-8 and TRBJ2-1, reads EAGVTQSPTHLIKTRGQQATLRCSPISGHTSVYWYQQALGLGLQFLLWYDEGEERNRGNFPPRFSGRQFPNYSSELNVNALELEDSALYLCASSSRTSGGGEQFFGPGTRLTVL.

The chain couples TRBV18 to TRBJ2-7; 10 positions match TRBD1. Germline assignment: CDR1 KGHSH and CDR2 LQKENI. The CDR3 spans 14 residues. Losses at the gene ends were 3 bases for V and 4 bases for J; bases not matched to a gene: 3. In DNA form, the CDR3 reads TGTGCCAGCTCACCGGGACAGGGGATTTACGAGCAGTACTTC. Translating it yields CASSPGQGIYEQYF. The full variable domain, completed using reference TRBV18 and TRBJ2-7, is NAGVMQNPRHLVRRRGQEARLRCSPMKGHSHVYWYRQLPEEGLKFMVYLQKENIIDESGMPKERFSAEFPKEGPSILRIQQVVRGDSAAYFCASSPGQGIYEQYFGPGTRLTVT.

V usage is TRBV21-1 and J usage is TRBJ1-4; the table's D call, TRBD1, was not checked against the DNA. TRBV21-1 is a documented pseudogene. The CDR3 runs to 15 residues. CDR3 residues: CASTLPRDRNEKLFF. The CDR3 coding sequence is TGTGCCAGCACCCTACCCCGGGACAGAAATGAAAAACTGTTTTTT.

The rearrangement links TRBV9 to TRBJ1-4; D unclear. V was cut by 0 bases and J by 6 bases, with 12 bases left in between. The germline V gene encodes CDR1 SGDLS and CDR2 YYNGEE. The CDR3 has 15 amino acids. CDR3 in DNA: TGTGCCAGCAGCGTAGTCCAAGGGAGGGATGAAAAACTGTTTTTT. Protein: CASSVVQGRDEKLFF.

The chain recombines TRBV19 with TRBJ1-2; no reliable D call. The CDR3 contains 15 residues. V lost 3 bases and J lost 4, with 15 bases in between. Per germline, CDR1 LNHDA and CDR2 SQIVND (reference sequence). Written as DNA, the CDR3 is TGTGCCAGTAGTATCGGGTCAAATCGGGGCTATGGCTACACCTTC. Protein sequence: CASSIGSNRGYGYTF.

The gene calls are TRBV10-1 and TRBJ2-7, with 8 bases identical to TRBD1. J lost 5 bases, V lost 4 bases, and 7 bases had no gene match. Germline-derived CDR1 and CDR2 are WNHNN and SYGVQD (reference sequence). There are 14 residues in the CDR3. The CDR3 protein is CASSARQGSDEQYF. The CDR3 nucleotides are TGCGCCAGCAGTGCCCGACAGGGGTCCGACGAGCAGTACTTC.

The chain recombines TRBV5-4 with TRBJ2-3, with 9 nucleotides matching TRBD1. This CDR3 has 14 residues. Germline V gene lookup returns CDR1 SGHNT and CDR2 YYREEE (reference sequence). Trimming cost V 6 bases and J 3 bases; bases outside gene matches: 5. The CDR3 DNA reads TGTGCCAGCAAACACAGGGGGCTAACAGATACGCAGTATTTT. It encodes CASKHRGLTDTQYF.

This clone came up a few times. The genes are TRBV6-5 and TRBJ1-1; possibly TRBD1 for D (5 bases). V dropped 6 bases and J dropped 0 bases, with 14 bases sitting between them. The CDR3 loop spans 15 amino acids. The germline CDR1 and CDR2 sequences are MNHEY and SVGAGI. The CDR3 sequence is CASSPVGRVNTEAFF. DNA for the CDR3: TGTGCCAGCAGCCCGGTCGGCAGGGTGAACACTGAAGCTTTCTTT.

The chain uses TRBV28 and TRBJ1-1, with D uncertain. The CDR3 is made up of 14 amino acids. Germline V lookup: CDR1 MDHEN, CDR2 SYDVKM. Trimming removed 1 base at V and 5 bases at J, with 11 bases between. The CDR3 protein is CASSLFGFGTEAFF. The CDR3 nucleotides read TGTGCCAGCAGTTTATTTGGGTTCGGGACTGAAGCTTTCTTT.

The rearrangement links TRBV28 to TRBJ2-7; no clear D. This CDR3 has 13 residues. The V gene's germline CDR1 is MDHEN and CDR2 SYDVKM. The ends were cut back, 5 bases at V and 1 base at J, with 9 bases in the middle. Written as DNA, the CDR3 is TGTGCCAGCAGTCCCCTAGTTTCCTACGAGCAGTACTTC. Translation gives CASSPLVSYEQYF.

This chain links TRBV28 with TRBJ1-5, with 9 positions matching TRBD1. CDR3 length: 16 amino acids. CDR1 is MDHEN, CDR2 SYDVKM, per germline. The V segment lost 3 bases and the J segment 3 bases; nucleotides outside the gene matches: 6. In DNA form, the CDR3 reads TGTGCCAGCAGTTTCCGAGACAGGGGGGCCAATCAGCCCCAGCATTTT. Encoded protein: CASSFRDRGANQPQHF. The whole variable domain, filled in from reference TRBV28 and TRBJ1-5, reads DVKVTQSSRYLVKRTGEKVFLECVQDMDHENMFWYRQDPGLGLRLIYFSYDVKMKEKGDIPEGYSVSREKKERFSLILESASTNQTSMYLCASSFRDRGANQPQHFGDGTRLSIL.